Listed below are T cell receptor beta chains from one sample, sequenced in a study of blood T cell repertoires in COVID-19. Repertoires were generated with immunoSEQ multiplex PCR, while TCRdb's copy carries only in-frame clones and drops some. The profile shows roughly 290,000 clones, more than 75% of them singletons. The sample comprised peripheral blood. The receptor source for this set is a woman aged 45-65 years who had recovered from COVID-19. Both conserved end residues are part of each CDR3. Fields, in order: CDR3 DNA, CDR3 protein, D gene, J gene, V gene, clone size. A D gene is named only where the DNA matches it firmly. Size tells how often a clone was seen (once, few, many) or the class of an expanded clone, and some rows leave it out.

TGTGCCAGCGGAATAGACAGGACTGGGACTGAAGCTTTCTTT,CASGIDRTGTEAFF,NA,TRBJ1-1,TRBV27,few
TGTGCCAGCAGCTTAGTATTCGGCGGGTGGAGGTCCGGGGAGCTGTTTTTT,CASSLVFGGWRSGELFF,NA,TRBJ2-2,TRBV7-2,few
TGTGCCAGCAGTCAAAGCGGAACTCTCTACGAGCAGTACTTC,CASSQSGTLYEQYF,NA,TRBJ2-7,TRBV6-6,NA
TGTGCCACCACTCTAGGGGCGGGGAGCGTGACCCACTCCTACGAGCAGTACTTC,CATTLGAGSVTHSYEQYF,NA,TRBJ2-7,TRBV2,NA
TGTGCCAGTGGGACTAGCGGGGGGGCATTGGATGAGCAGTTCTTC,CASGTSGGALDEQFF,TRBD2,TRBJ2-1,TRBV19,NA
TGTGCCAGCAGCTTACGGGGACAGGGAACAGATACGCAGTATTTT,CASSLRGQGTDTQYF,TRBD1,TRBJ2-3,TRBV11-3,NA
TGTGCCAGCAGCCATTGGAGAAACACTGAAGCTTTCTTT,CASSHWRNTEAFF,NA,TRBJ1-1,TRBV3-1/TRBV3-2,NA
TGTGCCAGCAGCAATACAGTGGAGGGAGTGGGAAACACCATATATTTT,CASSNTVEGVGNTIYF,NA,TRBJ1-3,TRBV28,few
TGCAGCGTTGGAGCGAACACCGGGGAGCTGTTTTTT,CSVGANTGELFF,NA,TRBJ2-2,TRBV29-1,NA
TGTGCCAGTAGTACGCCTACGAGGCCCACTGAAGCTTTCTTT,CASSTPTRPTEAFF,NA,TRBJ1-1,TRBV19,NA
TGTGCCAGCAGCTTCAGAAACTATGGCTACACCTTC,CASSFRNYGYTF,NA,TRBJ1-2,TRBV12-3/TRBV12-4,once
TGTGCCAGCAGTGGCCAGGGGGCAAACTATGGCTACACCTTC,CASSGQGANYGYTF,TRBD1,TRBJ1-2,TRBV2,NA
TGTGCCAGCAGCTTAGAGCGGGCACGGACTACAGATACGCAGTATTTT,CASSLERARTTDTQYF,NA,TRBJ2-3,TRBV7-9,NA
TGCGCCAGCAGCCAAACAGGGGTCCTCGCAGAGACCCAGTACTTC,CASSQTGVLAETQYF,TRBD1,TRBJ2-5,TRBV4-1,NA
TGTTCGGTGGACAGGGGGTTCCCGAACACTGAAGCTTTCTTT,CSVDRGFPNTEAFF,TRBD1,TRBJ1-1,TRBV28,NA
TGTGCCAGCAGCTTGGGACTAGCGGGAGAAGTAGGCACAGATACGCAGTATTTT,CASSLGLAGEVGTDTQYF,TRBD2,TRBJ2-3,TRBV7-6,NA
TGCGCCAGCAGCTTGAGTAGAGGAACATTCTACGAGCAGTACTTC,CASSLSRGTFYEQYF,NA,TRBJ2-7,TRBV5-1,NA
TGTGCCAGCTCACCCGTTAGGGCGGGAGATACGCAGTATTTT,CASSPVRAGDTQYF,NA,TRBJ2-3,TRBV18,NA
TGTGCCGCCACCCGCAGGGTGGTCTACGAGCAGTACTTC,CAATRRVVYEQYF,NA,TRBJ2-7,TRBV21-1,once
TGTGCCAGCAGTGCCGGGACAGGGGGGGAGACCCAGTACTTC,CASSAGTGGETQYF,TRBD1,TRBJ2-5,TRBV6-2/TRBV6-3,NA
TGTGCCAGCAGCGTAGAGCTAGGTTACTCTGGAAACACCATATATTTT,CASSVELGYSGNTIYF,NA,TRBJ1-3,TRBV9,NA
TGCAGCGCTGGAGGGCAGGGCACAGATACGCAGTATTTT,CSAGGQGTDTQYF,NA,TRBJ2-3,TRBV29-1,NA
TGTGCCAGCAGCGGACTTTTGGGTTCTGAAGCTTTCTTT,CASSGLLGSEAFF,NA,TRBJ1-1,TRBV11-2,once
TGTGCCAGCCGTACGGGTTTCGTGCAGCCCCAGCATTTT,CASRTGFVQPQHF,NA,TRBJ1-5,TRBV28,NA
TGTGCCAGCAGTTACCGGCAGGGGATCGAAAAACTGTTTTTT,CASSYRQGIEKLFF,NA,TRBJ1-4,TRBV6-6,NA
TGTGCCAGCAGCTCTACAGCAGGGACTAGCGGGACCCTCACCGGGGAGCTGTTTTTT,CASSSTAGTSGTLTGELFF,TRBD2,TRBJ2-2,TRBV7-9,NA
TGTGCCAGCAGCTTAAGCGGGAGAAGCACAGATACGCAGTATTTT,CASSLSGRSTDTQYF,TRBD2,TRBJ2-3,TRBV7-3,NA
TGTGCCAGCAGCCGGGGACAGGGTTACAATGAGCAGTTCTTC,CASSRGQGYNEQFF,TRBD1,TRBJ2-1,TRBV11-1,NA
TGCGCCAGCAGCCAACCGGGACAGGGTTTCGAAAAACTGTTTTTT,CASSQPGQGFEKLFF,TRBD1,TRBJ1-4,TRBV5-1,NA
TGTGCCAGCAGTTACGGTGGACAGGCCCTCTCCTACGAGCAGTACTTC,CASSYGGQALSYEQYF,TRBD1,TRBJ2-7,TRBV6-5,NA
TGTGCCAGCAGCCGCCGGGAAGGGTACGAGCAGTACTTC,CASSRREGYEQYF,NA,TRBJ2-7,TRBV5-4,NA
TGTGCCAGCAGTTTGGACACCCAGGTCGGCTATGGCTACACCTTC,CASSLDTQVGYGYTF,NA,TRBJ1-2,TRBV2,NA
TGTGCCAGCAGTGAAATTCCGGTAAGGGGAAGGGCCCAGCATTTT,CASSEIPVRGRAQHF,NA,TRBJ1-5,TRBV6-4,NA
TGTGCCAGCTTAATTAGCGACGACACCATATATTTT,CASLISDDTIYF,NA,TRBJ1-3,TRBV6-4,NA
TGTGCCAGTAGTACAGGACTAGCGAACACAGATACGCAGTATTTT,CASSTGLANTDTQYF,TRBD2,TRBJ2-3,TRBV19,NA
TGCGCCAGCAGCGAACAGAGCTCCTATAATTCACCCCTCCACTTT,CASSEQSSYNSPLHF,NA,TRBJ1-6,TRBV5-1,NA
TGTGCCAGCAGCTTAGCGGTAGCGATAACAGATACGCAGTATTTT,CASSLAVAITDTQYF,NA,TRBJ2-3,TRBV11-2,NA
TGTGCCAGCAGTGAACCCCTAGCTTACAATGAGCAGTTCTTC,CASSEPLAYNEQFF,NA,TRBJ2-1,TRBV2,NA
TGTGCTAGCAGCTTAGCGTTTATACCGGGACTAGCGGGCCTCTCCTACAATGAGCAGTTCTTC,CASSLAFIPGLAGLSYNEQFF,TRBD2,TRBJ2-1,TRBV7-7,NA
TGTGCCAGCAAGAGCATGCAAGAGACCCAGTACTTC,CASKSMQETQYF,NA,TRBJ2-5,TRBV12-3/TRBV12-4,NA
TGTGCCAGCAGCTTAGTGGGCCGGGAGGAGACCCAGTACTTC,CASSLVGREETQYF,NA,TRBJ2-5,TRBV7-2,NA
TGTGCCAGCAGTATCCGGGGGGGCAGGGATACGCAGTATTTT,CASSIRGGRDTQYF,TRBD2,TRBJ2-3,TRBV28,NA
TGTGCCAGTAGCCAACAGGGCTCATCGGGAAACACCATATATTTT,CASSQQGSSGNTIYF,NA,TRBJ1-3,TRBV19,NA
TGCAGCGTTGAGGACGGGATAGAGACCCAGTACTTC,CSVEDGIETQYF,NA,TRBJ2-5,TRBV29-1,NA